These T cell receptor beta chains were read from a single sample in a study of regulatory T cells in long-lasting Graves disease. TCRdb reanalysed the multiplex PCR reads using MiXCR and keeps one entry per CDR3 protein. The data contain some 300,000 distinct CDR3 sequences, approximately 20% of them singletons. This material consisted of peripheral blood mononuclear cells (PBMCs), taken when the disease was refractory, from a patient treated with antithyroid drugs. Receptors originate from a female donor with Graves disease. Each CDR3 is given with its conserved first and last residue.

v_call,j_call,cdr3_aa
TRBV20-1,TRBJ2-7,CSASQGSEQYF
TRBV20-1,TRBJ2-5,CSASAYQETQYF
TRBV11-3,TRBJ2-2,CASSERAGSQNTGELFF
TRBV2,TRBJ1-5,CASSERGGQPQHF
TRBV7-2,TRBJ2-6,CASSLRGGSGANVLTF
TRBV6-1,TRBJ1-1,CASSYRGLGSRNTEAFF
TRBV7-8,TRBJ2-1,CASSSWTGEVREQFF
TRBV12-3/TRBV12-4,TRBJ1-5,CASSFSMTSNQPQHF
TRBV12-3/TRBV12-4,TRBJ1-2,CASRPRDSVYGYTF
TRBV28,TRBJ2-2,CASGSPGAGELFF
TRBV7-9,TRBJ2-5,CASSLGDNKGETQYF
TRBV28,TRBJ2-7,CASKPSGTGTYEQYF
TRBV6-4,TRBJ2-1,CASSEMPSGSSYNEQFF
TRBV2,TRBJ2-1,CAAGRGYEQFF
TRBV7-2,TRBJ1-2,CASSFRGAQGYTF
TRBV4-1,TRBJ1-2,CASSQVEGAYGYTF
TRBV20-1,TRBJ2-5,CSAEEGTVQETQYF
TRBV9,TRBJ1-1,CASSVGDRVGTEAFF
TRBV7-9,TRBJ2-5,CASSPTTGGETQYF
TRBV5-4,TRBJ1-4,CASSLGGGGNEKLFF
TRBV20-1,TRBJ1-1,CSARWGLGTEAFF
TRBV6-1,TRBJ1-5,CASSLSSTGAGQPQHF
TRBV12-3/TRBV12-4,TRBJ2-7,CASSLREDSYEQYF
TRBV19,TRBJ1-4,CASSIPGQSAKGKLFF
TRBV7-2,TRBJ2-7,CASSLSDREGEQYF
TRBV7-9,TRBJ2-7,CASSLAGEPYEQYF
TRBV28,TRBJ2-7,CASSLQLGFFEQYF
TRBV28,TRBJ2-7,CASSSGRGSLYEQYF
TRBV12-3/TRBV12-4,TRBJ1-2,CASRGTGLNYGYTF
TRBV4-1,TRBJ2-2,CASSPRGAGELFF
TRBV20-1,TRBJ2-3,CSARGAGVAEDTQYF
TRBV6-2/TRBV6-3,TRBJ2-7,CASEKREGSYEQYF
TRBV5-1,TRBJ1-6,CASSQDGGTESSYNSPLHF
TRBV18,TRBJ1-3,CASSPTGVSSGNTIYF
TRBV5-5,TRBJ2-7,CASSPGTGPREQYF
TRBV20-1,NA,CSAKTSGSTDEQFF
TRBV3-1,TRBJ2-7,CASSQVLAGGGGEQYF
TRBV14,TRBJ1-1,CASSPLIGENTEAFF
TRBV28,TRBJ1-5,CAITTNLYQPQHF
TRBV2,TRBJ1-3,CASRGDYSGNTIYF
TRBV6-1,TRBJ2-7,CASSTQGSPYEQYF
TRBV7-2,TRBJ2-2,CASSLEDISGELFF
TRBV15,TRBJ1-2,CATSRGATSNGYTF
TRBV12-3/TRBV12-4,TRBJ2-2,CASSFPPDRINTGELFF
TRBV6-5,TRBJ2-5,CASSYSGQGMETQYF
TRBV3-1,TRBJ1-5,CASSQDLIQPQHF
TRBV6-5,TRBJ1-6,CASSYLGQNNSPLHF
TRBV29-1,TRBJ2-5,CSALDRVLGETQYF
TRBV6-2/TRBV6-3,TRBJ2-7,CASEGLAVSYEQYF
TRBV4-3,TRBJ2-7,CASSQDLWEPATHYEQYF
TRBV12-3/TRBV12-4,TRBJ2-2,CATHGGGPYHGELFF
TRBV7-2,TRBJ1-5,CASSQTGTNYQPQHF
TRBV28,TRBJ1-6,CASSFEMGGDNSPLHF
TRBV6-5,TRBJ1-5,CASSYPGLEGPQHF
TRBV2,TRBJ2-2,CASRQSGRTGELFF
TRBV5-1,TRBJ2-7,CASSWGLAGGLLTYEQYF
TRBV11-2,TRBJ2-7,CASSLFRTGGAYEQYF
TRBV28,TRBJ1-4,CASSFGPGINEKLFF
TRBV16,TRBJ1-1,CASSPHWRGNTVAFF